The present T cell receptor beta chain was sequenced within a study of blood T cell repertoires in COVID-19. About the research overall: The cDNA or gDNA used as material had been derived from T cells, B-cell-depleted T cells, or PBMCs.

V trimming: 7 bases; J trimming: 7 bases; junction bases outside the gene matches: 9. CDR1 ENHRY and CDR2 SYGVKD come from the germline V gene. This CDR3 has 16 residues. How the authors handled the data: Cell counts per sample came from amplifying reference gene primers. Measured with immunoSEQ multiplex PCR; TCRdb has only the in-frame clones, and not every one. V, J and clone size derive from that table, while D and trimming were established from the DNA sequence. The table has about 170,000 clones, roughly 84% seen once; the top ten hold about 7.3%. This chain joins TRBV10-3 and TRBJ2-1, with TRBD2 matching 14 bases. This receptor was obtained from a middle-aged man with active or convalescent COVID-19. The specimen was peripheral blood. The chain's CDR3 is CAITPRLAGGPNEQFF. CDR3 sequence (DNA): TGTGCCATCACCCCTAGACTAGCGGGAGGGCCTAATGAGCAGTTCTTC.